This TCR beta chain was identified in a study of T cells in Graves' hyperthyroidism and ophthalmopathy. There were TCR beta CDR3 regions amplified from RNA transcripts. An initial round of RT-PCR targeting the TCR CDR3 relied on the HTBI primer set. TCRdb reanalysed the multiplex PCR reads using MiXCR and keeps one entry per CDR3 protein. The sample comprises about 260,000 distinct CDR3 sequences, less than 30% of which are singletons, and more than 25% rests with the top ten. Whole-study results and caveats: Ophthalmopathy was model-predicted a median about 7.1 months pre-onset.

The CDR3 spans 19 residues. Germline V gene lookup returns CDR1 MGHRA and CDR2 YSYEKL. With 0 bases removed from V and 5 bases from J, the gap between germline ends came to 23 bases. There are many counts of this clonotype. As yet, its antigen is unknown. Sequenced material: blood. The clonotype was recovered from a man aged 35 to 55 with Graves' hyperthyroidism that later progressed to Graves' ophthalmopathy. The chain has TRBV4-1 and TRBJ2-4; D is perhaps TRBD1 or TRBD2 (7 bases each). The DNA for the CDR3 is TGCGCCAGCAGCCAAGATCCAGGGGGGGTAGGGGGTCAGCAAAACATTCAGTACTTC. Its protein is CASSQDPGGVGGQQNIQYF.